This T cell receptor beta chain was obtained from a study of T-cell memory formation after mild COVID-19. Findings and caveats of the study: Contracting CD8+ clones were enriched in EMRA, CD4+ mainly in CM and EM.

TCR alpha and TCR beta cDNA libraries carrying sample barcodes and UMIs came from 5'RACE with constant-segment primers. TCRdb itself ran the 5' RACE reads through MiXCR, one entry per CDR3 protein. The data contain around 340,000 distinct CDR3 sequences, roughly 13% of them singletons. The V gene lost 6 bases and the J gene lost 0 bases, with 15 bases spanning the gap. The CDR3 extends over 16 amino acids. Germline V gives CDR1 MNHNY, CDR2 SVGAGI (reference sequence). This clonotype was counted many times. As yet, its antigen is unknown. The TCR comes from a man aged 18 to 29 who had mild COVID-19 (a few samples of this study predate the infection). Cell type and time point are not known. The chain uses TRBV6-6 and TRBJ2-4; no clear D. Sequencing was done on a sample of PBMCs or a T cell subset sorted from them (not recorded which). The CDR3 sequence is CASRGLDMVAKNIQYF. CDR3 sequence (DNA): TGTGCCAGCAGGGGCCTCGACATGGTAGCCAAAAACATTCAGTACTTC.